One and the same sample provided the 23 T cell receptor beta chains below, sequenced in a study of T cell responses to AZD1222 COVID-19 vaccine. Data came from immunoSEQ multiplex PCR; TCRdb stores just in-frame clones and leaves some out. This table holds some 200,000 clones, roughly 93% found once. The sample here was peripheral blood, taken on day 0 of AZD1222 vaccination. These receptors originate from an adult in good health.

This clone was recorded a few times. The V and J genes are TRBV5-6 and TRBJ1-2; D unclear. Germline values: CDR1 SGHDT, CDR2 YYEEEE. This CDR3 comprises 12 residues. V lost 1 base and J lost 6, with 7 bases in between. CDR3 DNA: TGTGCCAGCAGCTTGTTCAGGAATGGCTACACCTTC. Translation gives CASSLFRNGYTF.

The gene calls are TRBV2 and TRBJ2-7; D not resolved. The germline CDR1 and CDR2 sequences are SNHLY and FYNNEI. The CDR3 is 14 amino acids. V dropped 4 bases and J dropped 3 bases, with 13 bases sitting between them. The CDR3 bases are TGTGCCAGCAGTGCTCTTCCTGGTGACTACGAGCAGTACTTC. Translating gives CASSALPGDYEQYF.

This chain joins TRBV7-8 and TRBJ2-7; 15 bases map to TRBD2. This CDR3 comprises 19 residues. Germline V gene lookup returns CDR1 SGHVS and CDR2 FQNEAQ. V lost 5 bases, J lost 7 bases, and 18 bases stayed unmatched. The CDR3 loop reads CASSPKLRGLAGGKVEQYF. CDR3 DNA sequence: TGTGCCAGCAGCCCAAAACTAAGGGGACTAGCGGGGGGCAAGGTAGAGCAGTACTTC. Looking up the rest from reference TRBV7-8 and TRBJ2-7 gives the full variable domain: GAGVSQSPRYKVAKRGQDVALRCDPISGHVSLFWYQQALGQGPEFLTYFQNEAQLDKSGLPSDRFFAERPEGSVSTLKIQRTQQEDSAVYLCASSPKLRGLAGGKVEQYFGPGTRLTVT.

This clone was detected ten times or more. The V gene is TRBV12-5, the J gene TRBJ2-7, with D perhaps TRBD2 (6 bases). The CDR3 totals 16 residues. Trimming took off 2 bases at V and 4 bases at J, with 18 bases between the two ends. CDR1 and CDR2 from the germline V gene are LGHNT and FRNRAP. This chain's CDR3 is CASGLRDWGTQYEQYF. The CDR3 region has the DNA TGTGCTAGTGGTTTGCGGGACTGGGGGACTCAGTACGAGCAGTACTTC.

This clone was observed once. The gene calls are TRBV5-4 and TRBJ2-2; 10 positions agree with TRBD1. The CDR3 covers 16 residues. CDR1 and CDR2 (germline): SGHNT, YYREEE (reference sequence). V shed 4 bases, J shed 5 bases, and the junction held 8 bases outside the gene matches. In DNA, the CDR3 is TGTGCCAGCAGCCCCCAGACAGGGGGCTTGACCGGGGAGCTGTTTTTT. Its protein product is CASSPQTGGLTGELFF.

V and J are TRBV5-4 and TRBJ2-7; D call uncertain. The CDR3 length is 13 residues. Trimming removed 4 bases at V and 0 bases at J, with 8 bases between. CDR1 SGHNT and CDR2 YYREEE come from the germline V gene (reference sequence). For the CDR3, the DNA is TGTGCCAGCAGCCTCAGGAGCTCCTACGAGCAGTACTTC. As protein: CASSLRSSYEQYF.

CDR3 DNA sequence: TGTGCCATCAGTGAGAGGCCTGGCTACACCTTC. The encoded protein is CAISERPGYTF. The gene calls are TRBV10-3 and TRBJ1-2; D call uncertain. Germline values: CDR1 ENHRY, CDR2 SYGVKD. V was trimmed by 2 bases and J by 7 bases, leaving 5 bases between them. The CDR3 is 11 residues long.

V and J are TRBV9 and TRBJ2-3, with 14 nucleotides matching TRBD2. Germline CDR1 and CDR2: SGDLS and YYNGEE. With 0 bases clipped from V and 0 bases from J, the junction kept 3 bases outside the gene matches. The CDR3 totals 18 residues. CDR3 nucleotide sequence: TGTGCCAGCAGCGTAGGGACTAGCGGGGGGTCTAGCACAGATACGCAGTATTTT. Protein product: CASSVGTSGGSSTDTQYF.

The chain links TRBV5-4 to TRBJ1-1; possibly TRBD1 for D (6 bases). The germline V and J ends were trimmed by 2 bases and 1 base, with 12 bases remaining between them. The germline V gene encodes CDR1 SGHNT and CDR2 YYREEE (reference sequence). CDR3 size: 15 residues. The CDR3 DNA follows: TGTGCCAGCAGCTTTATCCCACAGGGGAACACTGAAGCTTTCTTT. Translation: CASSFIPQGNTEAFF.

Concerning this clone itself: At one of its ends the junction is not consistent with the germline gene, which may arise from a read error. The CDR3 reads CASSEPVDGSDF. The CDR3 nucleotides are TGTGCCAGCAGCGAACCCGTGGACGGATCTGACTTC. V and J are TRBV9 and TRBJ2-7; D uncertain. This CDR3 spans 12 amino acids. Germline V gene lookup returns CDR1 SGDLS and CDR2 YYNGEE.

The CDR3 loop is CASSPEAAFPDTQYF. In DNA form, the CDR3 reads TGCGCCAGCAGCCCGGAGGCAGCTTTTCCAGATACGCAGTATTTT. This chain links TRBV5-1 with TRBJ2-3; tentative D call: TRBD2 (5 bases). The CDR3 has 15 amino acids. The germline CDR1 and CDR2 sequences are SGHRS and YFSETQ. V was trimmed by 4 bases and J by 4 bases, leaving 16 bases between them.

This clone was seen once. This chain links TRBV4-2 with TRBJ1-5, with D unresolved. CDR3 length: 15 amino acids. V shed 0 bases and J shed 5 bases, with 11 bases lying between them. The germline V gene encodes CDR1 LGHNA and CDR2 YNFKEQ. CDR3 DNA sequence: TGTGCCAGCAGCCAAGATCCGGGTCCGGATCAGCCCCAGCATTTT. Residues: CASSQDPGPDQPQHF.

This clone was counted once. No conserved phenylalanine or tryptophan is present at the end of the CDR3, so a read error is the likely explanation. No DNA is shown, since the ends of the CDR3 on it are uncertain; the CDR3 is the one TCRdb lists. This chain connects TRBV7-7 to TRBJ1-2. Germline assignment: CDR1 SSHAT and CDR2 FNYEAQ (reference sequence). Inclusive of both ends, the CDR3 amounts to 16 amino acids. The CDR3: CASSLGTAVTELWLAL.

The gene calls are TRBV7-2 and TRBJ1-1, with D maybe TRBD1 (5 bases). Germline V gene lookup returns CDR1 SGHTA and CDR2 FQGNSA. Trimming removed 5 bases at V and 7 bases at J, with 17 bases between. This CDR3 region has 14 residues. The chain's CDR3 is CASSRARGTHEAFF. The CDR3 nucleotides read TGTGCCAGCAGCCGCGCCCGGGGGACCCATGAAGCTTTCTTT. Combining the CDR3 with reference TRBV7-2 and TRBJ1-1 gives the whole variable domain GAGVSQSPSNKVTEKGKDVELRCDPISGHTALYWYRQSLGQGLEFLIYFQGNSAPDKSGLPSDRFSAERTGGSVSTLTIQRTQQEDSAVYLCASSRARGTHEAFFGQGTRLTVV.

The chain combines TRBV4-3 with TRBJ2-5; D call uncertain. This CDR3 region has 14 residues. V was pared by 0 bases and J by 7 bases, with 12 bases between. CDR1 and CDR2 (germline): LGHNA, YSLEER. The CDR3 loop is CASSQELTLGTQYF. The DNA of the CDR3 is TGCGCCAGCAGCCAAGAACTAACTTTGGGGACCCAGTACTTC.

V usage is TRBV3-1 (or the pseudogene TRBV3-2) and J usage is TRBJ2-1; D ambiguous. The CDR3 has 12 residues. Germline V gene sequence: CDR1 LGHDT, CDR2 YNNKEL (reference sequence). With 2 bases removed from V and 9 bases from J, the gap between germline ends came to 8 bases. Written as DNA, the CDR3 is TGTGCCAGCAGCCAATTGGGATCTGAGCAGTTCTTC. It is translated as CASSQLGSEQFF.

The chain carries TRBV24-1 and TRBJ2-1; TRBD2 matches at 9 bases. The CDR3 has 18 residues. Germline-derived CDR1 and CDR2 are KGHDR and SFDVKD. With V trimmed by 1 base and J by 5 bases, 11 bases remained unmatched. The CDR3 DNA follows: TGTGCCACCAGTGATTTCCCAAGGAGCGGGAGGCCCCACAATGAGCAGTTCTTC. Amino acid sequence: CATSDFPRSGRPHNEQFF.

The V and J genes are TRBV28 and TRBJ1-3; D is perhaps TRBD1 (5 bases). Germline V gene lookup returns CDR1 MDHEN and CDR2 SYDVKM. V lost 6 bases and J lost 2, with 14 bases in between. This CDR3 contains 15 residues. The chain's CDR3 is CASSLGGVTGNTIYF. CDR3 in DNA: TGTGCCAGCAGCCTCGGGGGGGTCACTGGAAACACCATATATTTT.

V is TRBV19 and J is TRBJ2-5, with 10 bases that match TRBD2. This CDR3 is 17 amino acids long. Germline V gene lookup returns CDR1 LNHDA and CDR2 SQIVND (reference sequence). After removal of 2 bases from V and 4 bases from J, the junction contained 10 bases not matched to a gene. CDR3 loop: CASSIYLSAGGPETQYF. CDR3 nucleotides: TGTGCCAGTAGTATATACCTGTCAGCGGGGGGGCCAGAGACCCAGTACTTC.

The chain couples TRBV11-2 to TRBJ2-2, with 8 positions matching TRBD1. The germline V gene encodes CDR1 SGHAT and CDR2 FQNNGV. V lost 4 bases and J lost 3; bases outside the gene matches: 1. The length of the CDR3 is 14 residues. CDR3 amino acids: CASSWDRYTGELFF. The CDR3, as DNA: TGTGCCAGCAGCTGGGACAGGTACACCGGGGAGCTGTTTTTT.

This chain uses TRBV7-2 with TRBJ2-2, with TRBD1 matching over 12 bases. CDR3 length equals 15 residues. Germline lookup yields CDR1 SGHTA and CDR2 FQGNSA. V lost 5 bases, J lost 8 bases, and 6 bases stayed unmatched. The CDR3 sequence: CASSPGQGAWGELFF. The DNA for the CDR3 is TGTGCCAGCAGCCCGGGACAGGGGGCGTGGGGGGAGCTGTTTTTT.

The chain has TRBV18 and TRBJ1-2; no firm D call. Germline V gives CDR1 KGHSH, CDR2 LQKENI. The CDR3 sequence is 16 residues long. The V gene lost 0 bases and the J gene lost 3 bases, with 14 bases spanning the gap. Here the CDR3 DNA reads TGTGCCAGCTCACCACCAGATCGATCAGGCGACTATGGCTACACCTTC. Encoded protein: CASSPPDRSGDYGYTF.

The V and J genes are TRBV3-1 (or the pseudogene TRBV3-2) and TRBJ1-1, with a weak D call TRBD1 (5 bases). Trimming removed 0 bases from V and 3 bases from J, with 14 bases in between. The CDR3 consists of 16 residues. CDR1 and CDR2 from the germline V gene are LGHDT and YNNKEL (reference sequence). This CDR3 reads CASSQEGTGRHTEAFF. DNA for the CDR3: TGTGCCAGCAGCCAAGAGGGTACGGGACGCCACACTGAAGCTTTCTTT.